The clone carrying this T cell receptor (beta chain) occurred once. Antigen: not known. The data derive from a study of shared clonotypes between healthy human individuals. Study results and caveats: Despite large depth, sorted-subset datasets appeared incompletely sequenced. In general, naive subsets displayed greater estimated richness than memory subsets did.

V was pared by 1 base and J by 1 base, with 7 bases between. The length of the CDR3 is 14 residues. Germline V gene sequence: CDR1 SGHVS, CDR2 FQNEAQ. Authors' analysis steps: For the immunoSEQ data, sequences were junction-only without quality scores, so filtering differed. Assay used: immunoSEQ multiplex PCR; TCRdb lists only in-frame clones, some missing. V, J and clone size reflect that table, while D and trimming were determined from the DNA. The sample lists about 2.4 million clones; 93% were seen once. Sequences were obtained from naive CD4+ T cells from PBMCs. Described subset: CD45RA+ positively selected. This TCR was recovered from a man between 18 and 29 years old in good health. Some clones in this sample may be carry-over from other donors' samples. The chain recombines TRBV7-8 with TRBJ2-5, with D perhaps TRBD1 or TRBD2 (5 bases each). The CDR3 coding sequence is TGTGCCAGCAGCTTAGGGGGGACCCAAGAGACCCAGTACTTC. Amino acid sequence: CASSLGGTQETQYF.